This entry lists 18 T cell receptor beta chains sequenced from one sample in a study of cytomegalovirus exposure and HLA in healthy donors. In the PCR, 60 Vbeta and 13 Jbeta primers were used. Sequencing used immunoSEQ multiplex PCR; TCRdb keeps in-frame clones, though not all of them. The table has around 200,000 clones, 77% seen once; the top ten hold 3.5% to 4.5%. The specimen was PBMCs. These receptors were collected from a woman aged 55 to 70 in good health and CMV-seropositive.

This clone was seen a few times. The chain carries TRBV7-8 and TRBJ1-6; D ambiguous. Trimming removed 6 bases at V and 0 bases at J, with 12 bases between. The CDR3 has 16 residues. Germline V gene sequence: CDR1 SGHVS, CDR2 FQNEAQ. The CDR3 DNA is TGTGCCAGCAGGGGCCAGGTCAGCTCCTATAATTCACCCCTCCACTTT. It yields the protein CASRGQVSSYNSPLHF.

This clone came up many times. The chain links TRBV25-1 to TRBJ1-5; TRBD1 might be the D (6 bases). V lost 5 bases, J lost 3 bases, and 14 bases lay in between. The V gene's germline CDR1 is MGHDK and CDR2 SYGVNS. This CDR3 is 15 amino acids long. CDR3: CASSTTGTPNQPQHF. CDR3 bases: TGTGCCAGCAGTACAACAGGGACCCCCAATCAGCCCCAGCATTTT.

CDR3 coding DNA: TGTGCCAGCAGCTTGCCAGGTAGACTAGTAACGGACGAGCAGTACTTC. Encoded protein: CASSLPGRLVTDEQYF. The rearrangement joins TRBV5-5 to TRBJ2-7; weak D call: TRBD2 (6 bases). Germline V gives CDR1 SGHKS, CDR2 YYEKEE (reference sequence). V lost 1 base, J lost 5 bases, and 19 bases lay in between. The CDR3 runs to 16 residues.

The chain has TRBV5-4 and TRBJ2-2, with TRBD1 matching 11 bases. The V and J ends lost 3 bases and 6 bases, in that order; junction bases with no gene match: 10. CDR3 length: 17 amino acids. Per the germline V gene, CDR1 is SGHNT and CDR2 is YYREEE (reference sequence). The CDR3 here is CASSSGQGARAPGELFF. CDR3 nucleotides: TGTGCCAGCAGCTCAGGACAGGGGGCAAGGGCTCCCGGGGAGCTGTTTTTT.

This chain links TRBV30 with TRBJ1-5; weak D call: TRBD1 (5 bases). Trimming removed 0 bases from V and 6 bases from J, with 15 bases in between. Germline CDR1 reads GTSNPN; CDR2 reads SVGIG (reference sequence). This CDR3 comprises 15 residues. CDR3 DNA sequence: TGTGCCTGGAGTGTCTTTTCGAGGGGAGGTCAGCCCCAGCATTTT. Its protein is CAWSVFSRGGQPQHF.

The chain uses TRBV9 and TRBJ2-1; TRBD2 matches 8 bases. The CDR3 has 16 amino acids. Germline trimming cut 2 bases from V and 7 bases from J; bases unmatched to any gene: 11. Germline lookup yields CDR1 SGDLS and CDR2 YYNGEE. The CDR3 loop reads CASSVELAVGWNEQFF. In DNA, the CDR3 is TGTGCCAGCAGCGTCGAACTAGCGGTGGGTTGGAATGAGCAGTTCTTC.

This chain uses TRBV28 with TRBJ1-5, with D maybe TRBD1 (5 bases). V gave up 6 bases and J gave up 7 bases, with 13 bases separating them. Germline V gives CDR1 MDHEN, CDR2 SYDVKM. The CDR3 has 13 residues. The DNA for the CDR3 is TGTGCCAGCAGGGGGGGGTTTCGGCAGCCCCAGCATTTT. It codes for CASRGGFRQPQHF.

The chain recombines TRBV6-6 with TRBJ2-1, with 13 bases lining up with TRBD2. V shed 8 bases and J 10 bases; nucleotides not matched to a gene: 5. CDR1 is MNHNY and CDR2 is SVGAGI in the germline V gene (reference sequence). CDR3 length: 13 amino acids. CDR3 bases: TGTGCCAGCCGACTAGCGGGAGGCCCCGAGCAGTTCTTC. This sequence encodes CASRLAGGPEQFF.

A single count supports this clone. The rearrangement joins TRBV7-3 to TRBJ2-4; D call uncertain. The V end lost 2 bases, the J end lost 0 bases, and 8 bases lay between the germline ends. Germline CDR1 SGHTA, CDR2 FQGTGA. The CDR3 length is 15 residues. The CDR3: CASSLAGLAKNIQYF. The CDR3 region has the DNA TGTGCCAGCAGCTTAGCAGGTCTAGCCAAAAACATTCAGTACTTC.

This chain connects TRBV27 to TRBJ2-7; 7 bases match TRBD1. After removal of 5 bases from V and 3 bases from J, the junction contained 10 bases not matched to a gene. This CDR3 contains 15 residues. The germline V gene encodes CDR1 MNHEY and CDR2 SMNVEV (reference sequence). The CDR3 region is CASSQPGQSLYEQYF. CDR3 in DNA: TGTGCCAGCAGTCAACCGGGACAGAGCCTCTACGAGCAGTACTTC.

DNA of the CDR3: TGTGCTTACAAAGGACAGGCTACGAGTCATAATTCACCCCTCCACTTT. Its translation is CAYKGQATSHNSPLHF. This chain uses TRBV30 with TRBJ1-6, with TRBD1 identical over 7 bases. This CDR3 is built from 16 residues. CDR1 is GTSNPN, CDR2 SVGIG, per germline (reference sequence).

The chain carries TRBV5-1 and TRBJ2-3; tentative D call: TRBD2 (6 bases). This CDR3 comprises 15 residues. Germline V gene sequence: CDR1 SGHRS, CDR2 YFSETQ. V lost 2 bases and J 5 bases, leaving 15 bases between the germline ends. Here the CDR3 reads CASSFRGGAGDTQYF. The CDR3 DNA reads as TGCGCCAGCAGCTTCAGAGGAGGGGCTGGAGATACGCAGTATTTT.

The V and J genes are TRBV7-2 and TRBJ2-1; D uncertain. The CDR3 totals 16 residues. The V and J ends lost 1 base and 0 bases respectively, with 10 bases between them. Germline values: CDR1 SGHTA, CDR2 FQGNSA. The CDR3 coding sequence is TGTGCCAGCAGCTTAGTGGCGGAGATCTCCTACAATGAGCAGTTCTTC. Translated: CASSLVAEISYNEQFF.

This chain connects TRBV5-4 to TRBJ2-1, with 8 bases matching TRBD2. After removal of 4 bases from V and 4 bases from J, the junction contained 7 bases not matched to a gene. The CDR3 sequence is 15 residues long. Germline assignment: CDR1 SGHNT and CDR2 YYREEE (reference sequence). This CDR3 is CASSRGGAGYNEQFF. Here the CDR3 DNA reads TGTGCCAGCAGCCGGGGGGGCGCGGGGTACAATGAGCAGTTCTTC.

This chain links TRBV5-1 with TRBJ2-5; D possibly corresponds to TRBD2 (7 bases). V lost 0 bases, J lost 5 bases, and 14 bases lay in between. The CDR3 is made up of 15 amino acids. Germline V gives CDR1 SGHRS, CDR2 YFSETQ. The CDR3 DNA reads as TGCGCCAGCAGCTTGGCTAGGGGGGGCATGGAGACCCAGTACTTC. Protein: CASSLARGGMETQYF.

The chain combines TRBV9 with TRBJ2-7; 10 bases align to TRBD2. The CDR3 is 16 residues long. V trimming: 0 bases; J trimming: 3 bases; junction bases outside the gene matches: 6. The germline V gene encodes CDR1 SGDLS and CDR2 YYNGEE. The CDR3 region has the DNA TGTGCCAGCAGCGTAGGCCCAAGCGGGAGGGACTACGAGCAGTACTTC. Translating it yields CASSVGPSGRDYEQYF. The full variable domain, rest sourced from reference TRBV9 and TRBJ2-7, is DSGVTQTPKHLITATGQRVTLRCSPRSGDLSVYWYQQSLDQGLQFLIQYYNGEERAKGNILERFSAQQFPDLHSELNLSSLELGDSALYFCASSVGPSGRDYEQYFGPGTRLTVT.

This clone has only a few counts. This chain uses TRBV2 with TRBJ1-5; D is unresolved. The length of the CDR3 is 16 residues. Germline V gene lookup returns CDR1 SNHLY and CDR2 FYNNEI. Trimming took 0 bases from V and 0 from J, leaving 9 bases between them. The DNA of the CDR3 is TGTGCCAGCAGTGAAGCAATGACATATAGCAATCAGCCCCAGCATTTT. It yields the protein CASSEAMTYSNQPQHF.

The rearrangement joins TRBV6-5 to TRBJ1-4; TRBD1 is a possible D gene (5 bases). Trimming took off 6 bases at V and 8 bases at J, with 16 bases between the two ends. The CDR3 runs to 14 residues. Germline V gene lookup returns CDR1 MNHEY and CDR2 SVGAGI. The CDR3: CASSLWGGREKLFF. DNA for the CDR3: TGTGCCAGCAGCTTGTGGGGGGGAAGGGAAAAACTGTTTTTT.